Presented here are 6 T cell receptor beta chains from one specimen sequenced in a study of blood T cell repertoires in COVID-19. Data came from immunoSEQ multiplex PCR; TCRdb stores just in-frame clones and leaves some out. Here the sample spans about 210,000 clones, about 90% being singletons. The sequenced sample consisted of peripheral blood. Every receptor here comes from a young man with acute or convalescent COVID-19.

CDR3 in DNA: TGTGCCTGGAGTCGACCAGCGGGAGTAAGAAATGAGCAGTTCTTC. Translating gives CAWSRPAGVRNEQFF. The chain is built from TRBV30 and TRBJ2-1, with 8 positions matching TRBD2. J lost 7 bases, V lost 2 bases, and 10 bases had no gene match. The CDR3 runs to 15 residues. Germline values: CDR1 GTSNPN, CDR2 SVGIG (reference sequence).

CDR3 nucleotides: TGTGCCTGGAGAGGGCAGGGAAATTCACCCCTCCACTTT. Amino acid sequence: CAWRGQGNSPLHF. This sequence joins TRBV30 and TRBJ1-6; possible D gene TRBD1, 5 bases. Germline V gene sequence: CDR1 GTSNPN, CDR2 SVGIG (reference sequence). CDR3 length: 13 residues. The ends were cut back, 3 bases at V and 7 bases at J, with 10 bases in the middle.

The CDR3 spells CASSLPGQGYGNYGYTF. DNA for the CDR3: TGTGCCAGCAGTTTACCGGGACAGGGATATGGGAACTATGGCTACACCTTC. V usage is TRBV7-9 and J usage is TRBJ1-2, with 9 nucleotides matching TRBD1. The CDR3 runs to 17 residues. The germline V gene encodes CDR1 SEHNR and CDR2 FQNEAQ (reference sequence). V was clipped by 6 bases and J by 2 bases; unmatched bases: 13.

The chain joins TRBV7-2 to TRBJ2-3; 13 nucleotides agree with TRBD2. CDR3 length: 19 amino acids. Trimming cost V 2 bases and J 6 bases; bases outside gene matches: 14. Germline CDR1 reads SGHTA; CDR2 reads FQGNSA. The CDR3, as DNA: TGTGCCAGCAGCTTAAGTGGTAGGGGACTAGCGGGGCCTGAGGATACGCAGTATTTT. The encoded protein is CASSLSGRGLAGPEDTQYF.

This clone was seen more than once but under ten times. The chain links TRBV11-3 to TRBJ1-2, with 7 nucleotides matching TRBD1. V lost 5 bases to trimming and J lost 6 bases; unmatched junction nucleotides: 6. Germline assignment: CDR1 SGHNT and CDR2 YENEEA. The CDR3 is made up of 13 amino acids. The CDR3, as DNA: TGTGCCAGCAGCCTCAGGGGGTATGATGGCTACACCTTC. Protein sequence: CASSLRGYDGYTF.

V gene TRBV11-3 combines with J gene TRBJ2-5; 16 bases align to TRBD2. The CDR3 extends over 19 amino acids. Germline CDR1 reads SGHNT; CDR2 reads YENEEA. V gave up 5 bases and J gave up 5 bases; unmatched junction bases: 14. CDR3 in DNA: TGTGCCAGCAGCCTCGACCCGGGACTAGCGGGGGGGGTACCGGAGACCCAGTACTTC. This codes for CASSLDPGLAGGVPETQYF.